This is a list of T cell receptor beta chains from one sample in a study of blood T cell repertoires in COVID-19. Produced via immunoSEQ multiplex PCR; TCRdb's table is partial and in-frame only. In the table there are roughly 200,000 clones, around 87% of which are singletons. The sample was peripheral blood. The source of these receptors is a man aged 55-75 years with acute or convalescent COVID-19. CDR3s include the opening cysteine and the closing phenylalanine or tryptophan. D genes are given only for firm matches. The size of a clone is reported for some rows only, either as once, few or many, or as a class for expanded clones.

size: NA; V: TRBV4-1; J: TRBJ2-7; D: TRBD2; CDR3: CASSQEAGGASSYEQYF; DNA: TGCGCCAGCAGCCAAGAAGCGGGGGGTGCTAGCTCCTACGAGCAGTACTTC
size: few; V: TRBV27; J: TRBJ1-4; D: TRBD1; CDR3: CASSPGQGGVKLFF; DNA: TGTGCCAGCAGTCCCGGACAGGGGGGGGTTAAACTGTTTTTT
size: NA; V: TRBV2; J: TRBJ1-1; D: TRBD1; CDR3: CASRDTGDRTEAFF; DNA: TGTGCCAGCAGGGATACAGGGGACCGAACTGAAGCTTTCTTT
size: NA; V: TRBV5-6; J: TRBJ1-2; D: NA; CDR3: CASSTGVRGYGYTF; DNA: TGTGCCAGCAGCACGGGGGTAAGGGGCTATGGCTACACCTTC
size: NA; V: TRBV6-4; J: TRBJ1-4; D: NA; CDR3: CASSRVTNEKLFF; DNA: TGTGCCAGCAGTCGAGTAACTAATGAAAAACTGTTTTTT
size: NA; V: TRBV24-1; J: TRBJ2-3; D: TRBD2; CDR3: CATSLGAGGATDTQYF; DNA: TGTGCCACCAGTCTTGGAGCGGGGGGCGCCACAGATACGCAGTATTTT
size: NA; V: TRBV10-3; J: TRBJ1-1; D: TRBD1; CDR3: CAITRTGDTNTEAFF; DNA: TGTGCCATCACCAGGACAGGAGATACGAACACTGAAGCTTTCTTT
size: NA; V: TRBV30; J: TRBJ1-4; D: TRBD1; CDR3: CAWSEQGAYEKLFF; DNA: TGTGCCTGGAGCGAACAGGGGGCGTATGAAAAACTGTTTTTT
size: NA; V: TRBV2; J: TRBJ2-1; D: TRBD1; CDR3: CASTSTGSNEQFF; DNA: TGTGCCAGCACCTCGACAGGGAGCAATGAGCAGTTCTTC
size: NA; V: TRBV5-4; J: TRBJ2-5; D: NA; CDR3: CASSLWANPETQYF; DNA: TGTGCCAGCAGCTTGTGGGCAAACCCAGAGACCCAGTACTTC
size: NA; V: TRBV7-7; J: TRBJ2-7; D: TRBD1; CDR3: CASSRDRSSYEQYF; DNA: TGTGCCAGCAGCCGGGACAGGAGCTCCTACGAGCAGTACTTC
size: NA; V: TRBV15; J: TRBJ1-4; D: NA; CDR3: CATSPSGFATNEKLFF; DNA: TGTGCCACCAGCCCCTCCGGGTTTGCAACTAATGAAAAACTGTTTTTT
size: NA; V: TRBV11-2; J: TRBJ1-1; D: NA; CDR3: CASSQQGTTEAFF; DNA: TGTGCCAGCAGCCAACAGGGAACCACTGAAGCTTTCTTT
size: NA; V: TRBV6-5; J: TRBJ2-5; D: TRBD1; CDR3: CASRGQGMKTQYF; DNA: TGTGCCAGCAGGGGACAGGGGATGAAGACCCAGTACTTC
size: NA; V: TRBV3-1/TRBV3-2; J: TRBJ2-7; D: NA; CDR3: CASSLKNEQYF; DNA: TGTGCCAGCAGCCTAAAAAACGAGCAGTACTTC
size: NA; V: TRBV5-1; J: TRBJ2-7; D: NA; CDR3: CASSLGGTANYEQYF; DNA: TGCGCCAGCAGCCTGGGGGGGACAGCGAACTACGAGCAGTACTTC
size: NA; V: TRBV9; J: TRBJ2-1; D: NA; CDR3: CASSPQGPYEQFF; DNA: TGTGCCAGCAGCCCTCAGGGGCCTTATGAGCAGTTCTTC
size: NA; V: TRBV9; J: TRBJ1-1; D: NA; CDR3: CASSVSAGGTEAFF; DNA: TGTGCCAGCAGCGTCTCCGCCGGCGGCACTGAAGCTTTCTTT
size: NA; V: TRBV19; J: TRBJ1-2; D: NA; CDR3: CASSLDRSNYGYTF; DNA: TGTGCCAGTAGTCTGGACAGATCTAACTATGGCTACACCTTC
size: NA; V: TRBV2; J: TRBJ1-6; D: NA; CDR3: CASKLEGEGSPLHF; DNA: TGTGCCAGCAAACTAGAGGGGGAAGGATCACCCCTCCACTTT
size: NA; V: TRBV7-6; J: TRBJ2-5; D: NA; CDR3: CASSLGRVGRNKETQYF; DNA: TGTGCCAGCAGCTTAGGCAGGGTAGGGCGAAACAAAGAGACCCAGTACTTC
size: NA; V: TRBV15; J: TRBJ2-7; D: TRBD2; CDR3: CATSRDSSGGVEQYF; DNA: TGTGCCACCAGCAGAGACTCTAGCGGGGGAGTCGAGCAGTACTTC
size: NA; V: TRBV18; J: TRBJ2-2; D: TRBD2; CDR3: CASSPTPSGPPGTGELFF; DNA: TGTGCCAGCTCACCAACACCTAGCGGGCCCCCCGGCACCGGGGAGCTGTTTTTT
size: NA; V: TRBV9; J: TRBJ2-5; D: TRBD1; CDR3: CASSVDAGQGILETQYF; DNA: TGTGCCAGCAGCGTAGACGCCGGACAGGGGATTCTAGAGACCCAGTACTTC
size: NA; V: TRBV5-4; J: TRBJ1-2; D: TRBD1; CDR3: CASTLGQGRNYGYTF; DNA: TGTGCCAGCACCCTAGGACAGGGGAGAAACTATGGCTACACCTTC
size: NA; V: TRBV6-5; J: TRBJ2-7; D: TRBD1; CDR3: CAIEFTGDEQYF; DNA: TGTGCCATCGAATTTACAGGGGACGAGCAGTACTTC
size: NA; V: TRBV9; J: TRBJ2-7; D: NA; CDR3: CASSAGAGGYEQYF; DNA: TGTGCCAGCAGCGCGGGGGCAGGGGGCTACGAGCAGTACTTC
size: NA; V: TRBV5-5; J: TRBJ2-3; D: NA; CDR3: CASSPRGPTSTDTQYF; DNA: TGTGCCAGCAGCCCGCGAGGGCCCACTAGCACAGATACGCAGTATTTT
size: few; V: TRBV5-4; J: TRBJ1-6; D: NA; CDR3: CASSLRQVNSPLHF; DNA: TGTGCCAGCAGCTTGAGACAGGTGAATTCACCCCTCCACTTT
size: NA; V: TRBV29-1; J: TRBJ1-1; D: NA; CDR3: CSVDPPPGNTEAFF; DNA: TGCAGCGTTGATCCCCCTCCAGGGAACACTGAAGCTTTCTTT
size: NA; V: TRBV11-3; J: TRBJ2-2; D: TRBD1; CDR3: CASSLKGQRHTGELFF; DNA: TGTGCCAGCAGCTTAAAGGGACAGCGTCACACCGGGGAGCTGTTTTTT
size: NA; V: TRBV3-1/TRBV3-2; J: TRBJ2-1; D: TRBD2; CDR3: CASSQDRTSGGEQFF; DNA: TGTGCCAGCAGCCAAGATCGGACTAGCGGGGGAGAGCAGTTCTTC
size: NA; V: TRBV7-9; J: TRBJ1-3; D: NA; CDR3: CASSPTGAGNTIYF; DNA: TGTGCCAGCAGCCCGACAGGAGCAGGAAACACCATATATTTT
size: NA; V: TRBV9; J: TRBJ1-4; D: NA; CDR3: CASSASPSRGVFTSEKLFF; DNA: TGTGCCAGCAGCGCGAGCCCATCGCGGGGCGTCTTCACGAGTGAAAAACTGTTTTTT
size: NA; V: TRBV27; J: TRBJ2-3; D: NA; CDR3: CASSSPRGGTDTQYF; DNA: TGTGCCAGCAGTTCACCCAGGGGTGGGACAGATACGCAGTATTTT
size: NA; V: TRBV11-3; J: TRBJ2-3; D: TRBD2; CDR3: CASSRSGDPTDTQYF; DNA: TGTGCCAGCAGCCGTAGCGGGGACCCCACAGATACGCAGTATTTT
size: NA; V: TRBV10-2; J: TRBJ2-3; D: NA; CDR3: CASSEAGTWYERPPRDTQYF; DNA: TGCGCCAGCAGTGAGGCCGGGACATGGTACGAGCGCCCTCCTAGAGATACGCAGTATTTT
size: NA; V: TRBV5-4; J: TRBJ2-3; D: NA; CDR3: CASSSGGQRSRTDTQYF; DNA: TGTGCCAGCAGCTCGGGCGGACAGCGAAGCCGCACAGATACGCAGTATTTT
size: NA; V: TRBV6-5; J: TRBJ2-7; D: NA; CDR3: CASTGLGEQYF; DNA: TGTGCCAGTACAGGATTAGGGGAGCAGTACTTC
size: NA; V: TRBV5-1; J: TRBJ1-1; D: TRBD1; CDR3: CASSFAGGAGNTEAFF; DNA: TGCGCCAGCAGCTTTGCAGGGGGCGCGGGGAACACTGAAGCTTTCTTT
size: NA; V: TRBV9; J: TRBJ2-3; D: NA; CDR3: CASSPNSRPGTPLTDTQYF; DNA: TGTGCCAGCAGCCCGAACAGTCGCCCCGGGACACCCCTCACAGATACGCAGTATTTT
size: once; V: TRBV9; J: TRBJ1-2; D: TRBD1; CDR3: CASSFGQELYGYTF; DNA: TGTGCCAGCAGCTTTGGACAGGAACTATATGGCTACACCTTC
size: NA; V: TRBV2; J: TRBJ2-5; D: NA; CDR3: CASSYSQGSETQYF; DNA: TGTGCCAGCAGTTATAGCCAGGGTTCAGAGACCCAGTACTTC
size: NA; V: TRBV5-5; J: TRBJ1-4; D: TRBD1; CDR3: CASSLTPGQGIEKLFF; DNA: TGTGCCAGCAGCTTAACTCCGGGACAGGGCATCGAAAAACTGTTTTTT
size: NA; V: TRBV7-9; J: TRBJ1-2; D: TRBD1; CDR3: CASSTSGTGNYGYTF; DNA: TGTGCCAGCAGCACATCCGGGACAGGGAACTATGGCTACACCTTC
size: NA; V: TRBV7-8; J: TRBJ1-5; D: NA; CDR3: CASSQVAAVSNQPQHF; DNA: TGTGCCAGCAGCCAGGTGGCGGCTGTTAGCAATCAGCCCCAGCATTTT
size: few; V: TRBV27; J: TRBJ2-5; D: NA; CDR3: CASKRSAGETQYF; DNA: TGTGCCAGCAAGCGGTCGGCGGGAGAGACCCAGTACTTC
size: NA; V: TRBV19; J: TRBJ1-4; D: NA; CDR3: CASSIVGDIEEKLFF; DNA: TGTGCCAGTAGTATAGTAGGGGACATCGAAGAAAAACTGTTTTTT
size: NA; V: TRBV6-5; J: TRBJ2-3; D: NA; CDR3: CASRIGQPRDTQYF; DNA: TGTGCCAGCAGGATAGGACAGCCCAGGGATACGCAGTATTTT
size: NA; V: TRBV7-2; J: TRBJ1-5; D: TRBD1; CDR3: CASSLLQGASNQPQHF; DNA: TGTGCCAGCAGCTTACTGCAGGGGGCAAGCAATCAGCCCCAGCATTTT
size: NA; V: TRBV13; J: TRBJ2-6; D: NA; CDR3: CASSHRGGFSGANVLTF; DNA: TGTGCCAGCAGTCACAGGGGAGGTTTCTCTGGGGCCAACGTCCTGACTTTC
size: NA; V: TRBV5-1; J: TRBJ2-1; D: TRBD1; CDR3: CASSSQGADNEQFF; DNA: TGCGCCAGCAGCTCACAGGGGGCAGACAATGAGCAGTTCTTC
size: NA; V: TRBV5-1; J: TRBJ1-6; D: TRBD1; CDR3: CASSFGTGPSPLHF; DNA: TGCGCCAGCAGCTTCGGGACAGGGCCTTCACCCCTCCACTTT
size: NA; V: TRBV5-1; J: TRBJ2-5; D: NA; CDR3: CASSLVIQETQYF; DNA: TGCGCCAGCAGCTTGGTAATCCAAGAGACCCAGTACTTC
size: NA; V: TRBV7-8; J: TRBJ1-1; D: TRBD1; CDR3: CASSHATGRDVGDF; DNA: TGTGCCAGCAGCCATGCGACAGGGCGGGATGTAGGAGACTTT
size: NA; V: TRBV12-1; J: TRBJ2-3; D: NA; CDR3: CASSSSGGNTDTQYF; DNA: TGTGCCAGCAGCTCTAGCGGGGGTAACACAGATACGCAGTATTTT
size: NA; V: TRBV25-1; J: TRBJ2-7; D: NA; CDR3: CASSFGRGYEQYF; DNA: TGTGCCAGCAGTTTCGGACGGGGCTACGAGCAGTACTTC
size: NA; V: TRBV11-2; J: TRBJ2-1; D: TRBD1; CDR3: CASSLARGRGDEQFF; DNA: TGTGCCAGCAGCTTAGCCAGGGGGCGTGGCGATGAGCAGTTCTTC
size: once; V: TRBV3-1/TRBV3-2; J: TRBJ2-3; D: TRBD2; CDR3: CASSQEAGGARTDTQYF; DNA: TGTGCCAGCAGCCAAGAGGCGGGGGGGGCCCGCACAGATACGCAGTATTTT
size: NA; V: TRBV7-9; J: TRBJ2-5; D: TRBD2; CDR3: CASSLTSGGKETQYF; DNA: TGTGCCAGCAGCTTAACTAGCGGGGGGAAAGAGACCCAGTACTTC